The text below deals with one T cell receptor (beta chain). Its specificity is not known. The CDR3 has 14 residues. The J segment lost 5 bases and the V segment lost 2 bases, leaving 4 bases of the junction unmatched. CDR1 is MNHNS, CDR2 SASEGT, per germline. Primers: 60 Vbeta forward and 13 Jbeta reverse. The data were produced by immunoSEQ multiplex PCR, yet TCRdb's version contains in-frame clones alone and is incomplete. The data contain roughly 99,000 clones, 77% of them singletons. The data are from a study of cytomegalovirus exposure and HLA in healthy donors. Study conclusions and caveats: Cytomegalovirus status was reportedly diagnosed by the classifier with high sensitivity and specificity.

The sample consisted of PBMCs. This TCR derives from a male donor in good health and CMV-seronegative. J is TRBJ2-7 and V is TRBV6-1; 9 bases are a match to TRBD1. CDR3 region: CASSEPRDRDEQYF. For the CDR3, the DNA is TGTGCCAGCAGTGAACCCCGGGACAGGGACGAGCAGTACTTC.